Included here is one T cell receptor beta chain sequence, with context. Only one count was recorded for this clone. What antigen it recognizes has not been identified. No base qualities exist here, and no much larger clone lies one base off it. The sample comes from a study of STAT5B mutations in CD4+ large granular lymphocyte leukemia (dated by TCRdb to about 2022). Some background on the complete study: Among healthy controls, the CDR3 'QG' motif was associated with a particular HLA allele. Flow cytometry on FACSCanto II or FACSVerse showed that the purified fractions were more than 95% pure among lymphocytes. The TCRbeta repertoires of CD4+ T-cell large granular lymphocyte leukemia patients were compared with the TCRbeta repertoires of healthy blood donors. Results the study describes overall, beyond this receptor: Main leukemic clonotypes were private to each patient, although around 24% of the main leukemic clonotypes were found at low frequency in the non-leukemic repertoires of other patients. Data were not HLA-matched; higher clonality in CD4+ versus CD8+ T-LGLL could reflect the relatively small sample size. CD4-sorted patient repertoires appeared more clonal than healthy CD4+ repertoires, and this difference persisted after removing the putative leukemic clones. Enrichment of TRBV06-family usage was observed among the top patient clones (8/27) relative to healthy controls (2/35).

From the germline V gene, CDR1 is MNHEY and CDR2 is SVGAGI. The CDR3 contains 13 residues, cysteine and phenylalanine counted. The sequence is cut down to CDR3 DNA, 39 bases in frame from base 1. After removal of 6 bases from V and 7 bases from J, the junction retains 7 bases not matched to a gene. Buffy coats from some 35 blood donors, supplied by the Finnish Red Cross blood service, were used as healthy controls. All TCR-sequenced material derived from peripheral blood: patient blood samples and healthy donor buffy coats. Ficoll-Hypaque gradient centrifugation was used to isolate peripheral blood mononuclear cells. Magnetic purification was used to isolate CD4+ cells from the buffy coats of the healthy controls. The Gentra Puregene Cell and Tissue kit was used for genomic DNA extraction, and quantification was performed on a Qubit 2.0 fluorometer. The immunoSEQ assay at survey resolution was applied to genomic DNA for sequencing of TCRbeta rearrangements. Per the authors' processing: In the TCR sequencing data, the lowest productive clonotype frequency that could be detected was 2.59 x 10-5. Analyses included only productive TCRbeta rearrangements, meaning complete and in-frame sequences. The clonality of each sample was calculated as Simpson clonality in the immunoSEQ Analyzer version 3.0. Clones were binned by frequency as very rare, small, medium, large (1-20%) or hyperexpanded (>20%). Generation probabilities were estimated with OLGA 1.2.3, V-gene circos plots were generated with VDJtools, specificities were searched for in VDJdb, and CDR3 motifs were identified with GLIPH. In its TCRdb copy, this immuneACCESS table keeps in-frame sequences only and misses some clones. Where compared with another copy, unresolved V genes explain less than half of these, and the others have no known cause. Clonal size and the V and J genes are those of that table, whereas D and trimming came from the DNA. A total of roughly 21,000 clones appear in this sample, over 70% of them only once. Roughly 4% of the sample lies in the top ten.

This clonotype originated in a human donor in good health. Rearrangement joined TRBV6-5 to TRBJ1-2, with 8 bases in between that match TRBD1. The sample consisted of CD4+ T cells from blood buffy coats. Here the CDR3 is given as CASRESGGTGYTF. The DNA sequence is given as TGTGCCAGCAGAGAATCAGGGGGCACTGGCTACACCTTC.